The entry below gives a single TCR beta chain sequence along with its context. The antigen remains unidentified. Documented time point: week 35, safety follow-up. Each dose of the vaccine consisted of 300 ug of mutant IDH1 20-mer peptide, with topical imiquimod. Some clones are missing from TCRdb's copy, which holds only in-frame ones; the method was immunoSEQ multiplex PCR. The data hold some 58,000 clones, with more than 80% observed a single time. The source of the sample is a study of a mutant IDH1 vaccine in newly diagnosed glioma. The overall study: The treated population exhibited a male proportion of about 62%, a female proportion of 37.5%, and a mean age of approximately 42 years.

Trimming removed 3 bases at V and 0 bases at J, with 16 bases between. CDR3 size: 17 residues. The germline gives CDR1 SGHDT, CDR2 YYEEEE. V and J are TRBV5-6 and TRBJ2-1, with D possibly matching TRBD2 (5 bases). The sequenced sample was PBMCs, obtained from a glioma patient whose treatment included an IDH1 peptide vaccine. The receptor was isolated from a middle-aged man with glioma. CDR3 in DNA: TGTGCCAGCAGCTCTCCGCAGCGGAGCAACTCCTACAATGAGCAGTTCTTC. Its protein is CASSSPQRSNSYNEQFF.